This T cell receptor (beta chain) was observed in a study of shared clonotypes between healthy human individuals. In replicate PCRs of sorted subsets, 150 to 200 ng DNA, approximately 30,000 T cell genomes, was used. Produced via immunoSEQ multiplex PCR; TCRdb's table is partial and in-frame only. The sample holds more than 2 million clones, 95% seen once. The CDR3 covers 15 residues. The germline V gene has CDR1 ENHRY and CDR2 SYGVKD. With V trimmed by 1 base and J by 6 bases, 8 bases remained unmatched. This TCR was sampled from a man aged 18 to 29 in good health. The genes are TRBV10-3 and TRBJ1-1; 7 bases align to TRBD1. The sequenced material came from naive CD4+ T cells sorted from blood. Subset meaning: CD45RA+ positively selected. The CDR3 nucleotides are TGTGCCATCAGTGAGTTACAGGGGACCTGGGCTGAAGCTTTCTTT. Translated, it gives CAISELQGTWAEAFF.